This T cell receptor (beta chain) came from a study of breast tumors, draining lymph nodes, adjacent tissues. Study results and limitations: Tumor repertoires ranked between lymph nodes and nontumor tissue in diversity, with V and J gene preferences. Tumor T cell lymph node origin was a supported hypothesis, not proven. Luminal-like breast cancer showed significantly greater tumor-nontumor repertoire similarity than basal-like breast cancer did.

Samples came from axillary lymph nodes draining the breast cancer. A single record per CDR3 protein comes from TCRdb applying MiXCR to the multiplex PCR reads. In the table there are more than 85,000 distinct CDR3 sequences, 21% of which are singletons. This CDR3 comprises 14 residues. Germline V gives CDR1 SGHTS, CDR2 YDEGEE. The ends lost 1 base at V and 8 bases at J; junction bases unmatched: 3. In this sample, this clonotype turned up many times. Antigen specificity is unknown. Sequencing was done on a sample of axillary lymph node tissue. This clonotype originated in a female donor with breast cancer. Some clones in this sample may be carry-over from other donors' samples. The chain links TRBV5-8 to TRBJ2-1; 10 nucleotides match TRBD2. The CDR3 reads CASSLSSGSDEQFF. Written as DNA, the CDR3 is TGTGCCAGCAGCTTGTCTAGCGGGAGCGATGAGCAGTTCTTC.